The rows below give T cell receptor beta chains drawn from one sample of a study of vaccination effects on CD4 cells after COVID-19. The method was immunoSEQ multiplex PCR; TCRdb's version includes in-frame clones alone and lacks a portion of them. The data show tens of thousands of clones, around 80% seen once. These receptors have no known antigen. This material consisted of CD4+ T cells from PBMCs cultured with HCoV-229E spike peptides, taken before COVID-19 vaccination. The receptors come from a human donor who received a COVID-19 vaccine. Each CDR3 is given without its conserved first and last residue.

V gene	J gene	CDR3 protein
TRBV7-9	TRBJ1-1	ASSHGMNTEAF
TRBV7-2	TRBJ2-3	ASSYTDTQY
TRBV5-4	TRBJ1-6	ASAERSSYNSPLH
TRBV6-5	TRBJ2-1	ASSYSTRGGYNEQF
TRBV6-1	TRBJ2-5	ASSDGSLAGARETQY
TRBV24-1	TRBJ2-1	ATSDLPGGGEQF
TRBV5-1	TRBJ2-5	ASSLVGTTQETQY
TRBV7-9	TRBJ1-3	ASSLEGVGNTIY
TRBV9	TRBJ1-1	ASSVELNTEAF
TRBV7-9	TRBJ2-5	ASSLNGETQY
TRBV6-4	TRBJ1-6	ASSDNIGTPLH
TRBV5-1	TRBJ1-2	ASSIGSDGYT
TRBV5-6	TRBJ1-1	ASSLVSGGFTEAF
TRBV5-8	TRBJ1-1	ASPTGYLPRANTEAF
TRBV15	TRBJ1-6	ATSTGDSRPLH
TRBV4-1	TRBJ2-3	ASSQATSGGTDTQY
TRBV27	TRBJ2-3	ASRDLTDTQY
TRBV9	TRBJ2-6	ASSVRAEGGGSGANVLT
TRBV4-3	TRBJ1-2	ASSQDSFGDTYYGYT
TRBV19	TRBJ2-5	ASGSLGSGGETQY
TRBV18	TRBJ2-1	ASSPGPLLEQF
TRBV3-1/TRBV3-2	TRBJ2-5	ASSQGARWETQY
TRBV5-8	TRBJ2-4	ASSPRGGTYKNIQY
TRBV18	TRBJ2-6	ASSPTGGPPQSGANVLT
TRBV5-1	TRBJ1-5	ASSLDTYSNQPQH
TRBV2	TRBJ1-2	ASSEVTASSGGYT
TRBV14	TRBJ1-2	ASSQDRAGRDGYT
TRBV19	TRBJ2-3	ASRRRALVSTDTQY
TRBV6-2/TRBV6-3	TRBJ2-1	ASSFYQAGYYNEQF
TRBV28	TRBJ1-6	ASSAIGLRSPLH
TRBV24-1	TRBJ2-3	AIGQGLRTDTQY
TRBV7-2	TRBJ2-2	ASSLNRGNTGELF
TRBV27	TRBJ2-1	ASSSGPPGYNEQF
TRBV29-1	TRBJ1-1	SVRTGGYTEAF
TRBV28	TRBJ1-4	ASRENEKLF
TRBV5-1	TRBJ2-1	ASSLPGTAYNEQF
TRBV2	TRBJ1-1	ASSAVQRTTEAF
TRBV24-1	TRBJ2-5	ATSEGGTLETQY
TRBV24-1	TRBJ2-4	ATSDSNPGGGNIQY